The present T cell receptor (beta chain) was sequenced within a study of cytomegalovirus exposure and HLA in healthy donors. Amplification used 60 Vbeta primers and 13 Jbeta primers. Sequencing was performed with immunoSEQ multiplex PCR; in TCRdb, only in-frame clones are kept and a portion is missing. This sample has some 100,000 clones; roughly 76% occur once, and the top ten carry around 4%. This clone was counted a few times. An end of the junction differs from the germline gene, which may be a read error. The sequence derives from a middle-aged man in good health and CMV-seronegative. Sequenced material: PBMCs.

CDR3 DNA sequence: TGTTCCAGCAGCCCGGGACAGAGACATGGCTACACCTTC. Its translation: CSSSPGQRHGYTF. This sequence joins TRBV7-9 and TRBJ1-2; 7 bases are shared with TRBD1. Germline V gene sequence: CDR1 SEHNR, CDR2 FQNEAQ (reference sequence). The CDR3 is 13 amino acids.